The 27 T cell receptor beta chains in this list originate from one sample, sequenced in a study of CD8 T cells in Susac syndrome. Reverse transcription used about 0.45 to 1 ug RNA and random hexamers. MiXCR, applied by TCRdb to the immunoSEQ multiplex PCR reads, yields one record per CDR3 protein. The sample carries 250,000 to 350,000 distinct CDR3 sequences, around 84% recorded once. Sequenced input: CD8+ T cells from PBMCs. Source of these receptors: a human donor with multiple sclerosis.

The chain recombines TRBV27 with TRBJ1-2; D is ambiguous. The length of the CDR3 is 14 residues. The germline CDR1 and CDR2 sequences are MNHEY and SMNVEV (reference sequence). Trimming took off 5 bases at V and 3 bases at J, with 13 bases between the two ends. The CDR3 nucleotides read TGTGCCAGCAGTAACCTCGGGAAAGACTATGGCTACACCTTC. This codes for CASSNLGKDYGYTF.

V usage is TRBV25-1 and J usage is TRBJ1-3; the D gene is possibly TRBD1 (6 bases). Germline V gene sequence: CDR1 MGHDK, CDR2 SYGVNS. CDR3 length: 18 amino acids. V was clipped by 3 bases and J by 0 bases, with 18 bases between them. The CDR3 DNA is TGTGCCAGCAGTGACGGTTCGAGCAGGGGCGCCTCTGGAAACACCATATATTTT. Its translation is CASSDGSSRGASGNTIYF.

The genes are TRBV4-2 and TRBJ1-1; D unclear. Germline V gene lookup returns CDR1 LGHNA and CDR2 YNFKEQ. This CDR3 contains 16 residues. Trimming took 0 bases from V and 5 from J, leaving 16 bases between them. CDR3 in amino acids: CASSQDGPLSETEAFF. DNA of the CDR3: TGTGCCAGCAGCCAAGATGGGCCATTATCCGAAACTGAAGCTTTCTTT.

This clonotype was counted once. The J gene is TRBJ1-1, the V gene TRBV27; D not certain. Trimming removed 8 bases from V and 1 base from J, with 5 bases in between. The CDR3 totals 11 residues. Germline loops: CDR1 MNHEY, CDR2 SMNVEV (reference sequence). The CDR3 bases are TGTGCCAGCCACAGGAACACTGAAGCTTTCTTT. It codes for CASHRNTEAFF.

The chain joins TRBV7-9 to TRBJ2-3; 11 bases map to TRBD2. The CDR3 has 19 amino acids. Trimming removed 4 bases from V and 0 bases from J; junction bases left unmatched: 12. CDR1 SEHNR and CDR2 FQNEAQ come from the germline V gene (reference sequence). The CDR3: CASSSSGGLAVVSTDTQYF. In DNA form, the CDR3 reads TGTGCCAGCAGCTCTTCCGGGGGACTAGCGGTTGTTAGCACAGATACGCAGTATTTT.

V usage is TRBV27 and J usage is TRBJ2-2, with 7 bases identical to TRBD1. This CDR3 spans 14 amino acids. CDR1 and CDR2 from the germline V gene are MNHEY and SMNVEV (reference sequence). V lost 5 bases to trimming and J lost 3 bases; unmatched junction nucleotides: 3. CDR3 nucleotide sequence: TGTGCCAGCAGTATGGACAGGTACACCGGGGAGCTGTTTTTT. Residues: CASSMDRYTGELFF.

The J gene is TRBJ2-7, the V gene TRBV20-1; no clear D gene. The length of the CDR3 is 15 residues. Germline CDR1 and CDR2: DFQATT and SNEGSKA (reference sequence). V lost 0 bases and J 0 bases, leaving 12 bases between the germline ends. The CDR3 loop reads CSARDWTQSSYEQYF. The DNA of the CDR3 is TGCAGTGCTAGAGATTGGACCCAAAGCTCCTACGAGCAGTACTTC.

The chain couples TRBV6-1 to TRBJ2-5, with D tentatively TRBD1 or TRBD2 (6 bases each). Germline CDR1 reads MNHNS; CDR2 reads SASEGT. Trimming pared 5 bases from V and 2 bases from J, leaving 18 bases between. The CDR3 is made up of 16 amino acids. CDR3 bases: TGTGCCAGCAGTCAAGTGTGGGGGCGGGATCAAGAGACCCAGTACTTC. It translates to CASSQVWGRDQETQYF.

The chain carries TRBV28 and TRBJ2-2; TRBD1 agrees at 9 bases. Per the germline V gene, CDR1 is MDHEN and CDR2 is SYDVKM. The CDR3 runs 17 residues. V shed 5 bases, J shed 7 bases, and the junction held 14 bases outside the gene matches. CDR3 residues: CASSRGGGTGFHGELFF. DNA of the CDR3: TGTGCCAGCAGTCGCGGTGGCGGGACAGGGTTCCACGGGGAGCTGTTTTTT.

The V and J genes are TRBV12-3 or TRBV12-4 and TRBJ1-3; the D is unclear. With 1 base removed from V and 7 bases from J, the gap between germline ends came to 8 bases. The CDR3 loop spans 13 amino acids. The CDR3 reads CASSLGQRNTIYF. The CDR3 DNA follows: TGTGCCAGCAGTTTAGGCCAGAGGAACACCATATATTTT.

This clonotype was detected only a few times. The chain links TRBV13 to TRBJ2-1; D not resolved. The CDR3 spans 14 residues. Germline V CDR1 and CDR2: PRHDT, FYEKMQ (reference sequence). The V end lost 4 bases, the J end lost 5 bases, and 12 bases lay between the germline ends. The CDR3 bases are TGTGCCAGCAGCTCCCTTGCGTATAACAATGAGCAGTTCTTC. Translation: CASSSLAYNNEQFF. The variable domain in full, completed from reference TRBV13 and TRBJ2-1, reads AAGVIQSPRHLIKEKRETATLKCYPIPRHDTVYWYQQGPGQDPQFLISFYEKMQSDKGSIPDRFSAQQFSDYHSELNMSSLELGDSALYFCASSSLAYNNEQFFGPGTRLTVL.

The rearrangement links TRBV28 to TRBJ2-6, with D possibly being TRBD1 (6 bases). The germline V gene encodes CDR1 MDHEN and CDR2 SYDVKM. The CDR3 loop spans 16 amino acids. Trimming took 4 bases from V and 1 from J, leaving 11 bases between them. The CDR3 DNA reads TGTGCCAGCAGTTGGATACAGGGTTCTGGGGCCAACGTCCTGACTTTC. The encoded protein is CASSWIQGSGANVLTF.

The gene calls are TRBV18 and TRBJ2-4; TRBD2 aligns across 7 bases. The V and J ends lost 3 bases and 8 bases, in that order; junction bases with no gene match: 7. Germline-derived CDR1 and CDR2 are KGHSH and LQKENI. The CDR3 covers 14 residues. The CDR3 nucleotides are TGTGCCAGCTCACCCGGGACTAATAAGGACATTCAGTACTTC. This sequence encodes CASSPGTNKDIQYF.

V and J are TRBV7-9 and TRBJ2-1; 10 bases agree with TRBD2. The CDR3 extends over 17 amino acids. The V and J ends lost 5 bases and 2 bases, in that order; junction bases with no gene match: 9. In germline, CDR1 is SEHNR, CDR2 FQNEAQ (reference sequence). The CDR3 loop is CASSNPEAGGPYNEQFF. In DNA form, the CDR3 reads TGTGCCAGCAGCAACCCCGAAGCGGGAGGGCCCTACAATGAGCAGTTCTTC.

This clonotype was seen once. The gene calls are TRBV27 and TRBJ2-2, with 10 nucleotides matching TRBD2. V lost 6 bases, J lost 6 bases, and 4 bases stayed unmatched. CDR3 length: 14 residues. Germline assignment: CDR1 MNHEY and CDR2 SMNVEV (reference sequence). For the CDR3, the DNA is TGTGCCAGCAGGGGAGCGGGAGGGCCCGGGGAGCTGTTTTTT. Residues: CASRGAGGPGELFF.

V gene TRBV10-3 combines with J gene TRBJ2-1; TRBD2 agrees at 11 bases. Looked up from germline, CDR1 is ENHRY and CDR2 is SYGVKD. The CDR3 totals 17 residues. Trimming cost V 1 base and J 8 bases; bases outside gene matches: 10. The CDR3 nucleotides read TGTGCCATCAGTGAGTTCGGGACTAGCGGAAAATTCCATGAGCAGTTCTTC. Amino acid sequence: CAISEFGTSGKFHEQFF.

This clonotype was recorded only once. This chain connects TRBV19 to TRBJ2-2; 7 positions match TRBD2. The junction had 2 bases not matched to a gene; V was cut back by 5 bases and J by 2 bases. Germline V gene sequence: CDR1 LNHDA, CDR2 SQIVND (reference sequence). CDR3 size: 14 residues. The CDR3 sequence is CASSPSGNTGELFF. The CDR3 nucleotides read TGTGCCAGTAGTCCTAGCGGAAACACCGGGGAGCTGTTTTTT. Based on the CDR3 plus reference TRBV19 and TRBJ2-2, the full variable domain is DGGITQSPKYLFRKEGQNVTLSCEQNLNHDAMYWYRQDPGQGLRLIYYSQIVNDFQKGDIAEGYSVSREKKESFPLTVTSAQKNPTAFYLCASSPSGNTGELFFGEGSRLTVL.

The chain is built from TRBV4-1 and TRBJ2-1; 9 bases are a match to TRBD2. Germline V lookup: CDR1 MGHRA, CDR2 YSYEKL. With V trimmed by 0 bases and J by 9 bases, 15 bases remained unmatched. CDR3 length: 18 amino acids. Written as DNA, the CDR3 is TGCGCCAGCAGCCAAGATCCGTATGCGGGAGGGCCGGGGGGTGAGCAGTTCTTC. Amino acid sequence: CASSQDPYAGGPGGEQFF.

The chain joins TRBV27 to TRBJ1-1; D not resolved. The CDR3 spans 12 residues. Germline CDR1 reads MNHEY; CDR2 reads SMNVEV (reference sequence). Between the trimmed V and J ends, which lost 6 bases and 5 bases, there was a span of 10 bases. As DNA, the CDR3 is TGTGCCAGCAGATTAGGGAGTACTGAAGCTTTCTTT. As protein: CASRLGSTEAFF.

The chain has TRBV5-1 and TRBJ1-6; possibly TRBD1 for D (5 bases). The germline CDR1 and CDR2 sequences are SGHRS and YFSETQ. V was cut by 3 bases and J by 0 bases, with 10 bases left in between. This CDR3 spans 16 amino acids. CDR3 sequence: CASSSQGSSYNSPLHF. The CDR3 DNA reads TGCGCCAGCAGCTCTCAGGGTAGCTCCTATAATTCACCCCTCCACTTT.

This clonotype was picked up a small number of times. The genes are TRBV6-1 and TRBJ2-4, with D unclear. V was pared by 5 bases and J by 5 bases, with 7 bases between. The CDR3 totals 12 residues. The germline V gene encodes CDR1 MNHNS and CDR2 SASEGT. CDR3 loop: CASSWQENIQYF. CDR3 sequence (DNA): TGTGCCAGCAGTTGGCAGGAAAACATTCAGTACTTC.

Note on this clonotype: Sequence at one end of the junction differs from germline and may be a read error. The chain joins TRBV11-2 to TRBJ2-7; perhaps TRBD2 as D (6 bases). The germline CDR1 and CDR2 sequences are SGHAT and FQNNGV. This CDR3 has 17 residues. CDR3 protein: CASNLVGSGLSDYEQYF. CDR3 nucleotides: TGTGCCAGCAACTTAGTGGGGTCGGGACTCTCGGACTACGAGCAGTACTTC.

This clonotype was observed once. J is TRBJ2-2 and V is TRBV2; D unresolved. V shed 7 bases and J shed 2 bases, with 20 bases lying between them. This CDR3 region has 17 residues. The V gene's germline CDR1 is SNHLY and CDR2 FYNNEI. In DNA, the CDR3 is TGTGCCAGCATGGCCAAAGTTACACTTCTAAACACCGGGGAGCTGTTTTTT. This codes for CASMAKVTLLNTGELFF.

The V and J genes are TRBV28 and TRBJ1-4; the D gene is possibly TRBD1 (5 bases). The CDR3 sequence is 20 residues long. The ends were cut back, 3 bases at V and 0 bases at J, with 23 bases in the middle. Looked up from germline, CDR1 is MDHEN and CDR2 is SYDVKM. The CDR3: CASSFAELGTYSATNEKLFF. The CDR3 DNA follows: TGTGCCAGCAGTTTTGCGGAGTTAGGGACGTATTCGGCAACTAATGAAAAACTGTTTTTT.

The chain links TRBV5-6 to TRBJ1-2; D is perhaps TRBD1 (6 bases). There are 15 residues in the CDR3. The germline V gene has CDR1 SGHDT and CDR2 YYEEEE. Deletions cut 3 bases from V and 8 bases from J, with 20 bases between. CDR3 in DNA: TGTGCCAGCAGCTCCATGACAGGCCCCGGGGTGGGCTACACCTTC. It translates to CASSSMTGPGVGYTF.

This chain connects TRBV5-6 to TRBJ2-7; the D is unclear. The CDR3 runs 14 residues. Germline-derived CDR1 and CDR2 are SGHDT and YYEEEE. Trimming pared 6 bases from V and 2 bases from J, leaving 15 bases between. The CDR3 spells CASITDRRPYEQYF. For the CDR3, the DNA is TGTGCCAGCATCACGGACCGGCGGCCCTACGAGCAGTACTTC.

This chain links TRBV15 with TRBJ2-1; D is possibly TRBD1 or TRBD2 (5 bases each). Trimming removed 9 bases at V and 8 bases at J, with 11 bases between. CDR3 length: 11 amino acids. CDR1 and CDR2 from the germline V gene are LNHNV and YYDKDF (reference sequence). In DNA form, the CDR3 reads TGTGCCACGGGGGATGGGGATGAGCAGTTCTTC. It codes for CATGDGDEQFF. The full variable domain, with the rest looked up from reference TRBV15 and TRBJ2-1, is DAMVIQNPRYQVTQFGKPVTLSCSQTLNHNVMYWYQQKSSQAPKLLFHYYDKDFNNEADTPDNFQSRRPNTSFCFLDIRSPGLGDTAMYLCATGDGDEQFFGPGTRLTVL.